This T cell receptor beta chain was recorded in a study of blood T cell repertoires in COVID-19. This clone was picked up a small number of times. Per the authors' pipeline: Amplified reference gene primers provided the basis for estimating nucleated cell counts. Here immunoSEQ multiplex PCR was the method, and the copy in TCRdb shows in-frame clones only, minus some. D and trimming come from the DNA, and the V and J calls and clone size come from that table. This table has over 80,000 clones, around three quarters appearing once. The CDR3 totals 13 residues. Per germline, CDR1 MDHEN and CDR2 SYDVKM. The junction had 3 bases not matched to a gene; V was cut back by 3 bases and J by 5 bases.

This TCR was sampled from a woman in her 70s with acute or convalescent COVID-19. Sequenced input: peripheral blood. The chain couples TRBV28 to TRBJ1-2, with 7 bases aligning to TRBD1. DNA for the CDR3: TGTGCCAGCAGTTTGGGACAGATTTATGGCTACACCTTC. As protein: CASSLGQIYGYTF.